Listed here are 6 T cell receptor beta chains from one sample, sequenced in a study of cytomegalovirus exposure and HLA in healthy donors. Amplification used 60 Vbeta primers and 13 Jbeta primers. Assay used: immunoSEQ multiplex PCR; TCRdb lists only in-frame clones, some missing. The table records roughly 150,000 clones, 82% of them present only once. Material for sequencing was PBMCs. The receptors originated from a girl aged 2-15 years in good health and CMV-seropositive.

The chain combines TRBV2 with TRBJ2-3; D remains ambiguous. This CDR3 has 12 amino acids. Germline V gene data show CDR1 as SNHLY and CDR2 as FYNNEI. V gave up 6 bases and J gave up 5 bases, with 9 bases separating them. The CDR3 bases are TGTGCCAGCAGGCGATCCGAAGATACGCAGTATTTT. Its protein is CASRRSEDTQYF.

The V and J genes are TRBV6-1 and TRBJ1-6; 10 bases are a match to TRBD1. Germline CDR1 is MNHNS and CDR2 is SASEGT. The CDR3 covers 15 residues. V gave up 6 bases and J gave up 4 bases; unmatched junction bases: 3. DNA of the CDR3: TGTGCCAGCAGCCCGGACAGGGGGTATAATTCACCCCTCCACTTT. Translation: CASSPDRGYNSPLHF.

For the CDR3, the DNA is TGTGCCTGGAGCGTGACAGGGCTAGCTTTCTTT. Amino acid sequence: CAWSVTGLAFF. The chain uses TRBV30 and TRBJ1-1; TRBD1 agrees at 7 bases. The CDR3 is 11 residues long. The V gene end was trimmed by 3 bases and the J gene end by 10 bases; junction bases not matched to a gene: 5. Germline CDR1 reads GTSNPN; CDR2 reads SVGIG (reference sequence).

This rearrangement joins TRBV4-1 to TRBJ2-7; 13 nucleotides align to TRBD2. The CDR3 extends over 16 amino acids. J gave up 2 bases and V 4 bases, and 5 bases lay outside the gene matches. Germline V gene sequence: CDR1 MGHRA, CDR2 YSYEKL. CDR3 sequence (DNA): TGCGCCAGCAGCCCACTAGGGACTAGCGGGACCTACGAGCAGTACTTC. This codes for CASSPLGTSGTYEQYF.

The count of this clone is one. The chain has TRBV29-1 and TRBJ2-7; 7 positions agree with TRBD2. The V segment lost 1 base and the J segment 5 bases; nucleotides outside the gene matches: 8. Germline CDR1 reads SQVTM; CDR2 reads ANQGSEA. This CDR3 spans 14 amino acids. CDR3 amino acids: CSVEGPGRGNEQYF. Here the CDR3 DNA reads TGCAGCGTTGAAGGCCCAGGGCGGGGGAACGAGCAGTACTTC.

The V call is TRBV9, the J call TRBJ1-3; D remains unclear. The length of the CDR3 is 14 residues. Germline lookup yields CDR1 SGDLS and CDR2 YYNGEE. Trimming shortened V by 0 bases and J by 4 bases, and 8 bases separated the two germline ends. CDR3 nucleotide sequence: TGTGCCAGCAGCGTAGAGAGCAAAGGAAACACCATATATTTT. Translation gives CASSVESKGNTIYF.